Listed here are 20 T cell receptor beta chains from one sample, sequenced in a study of blood T cell repertoires in COVID-19. The method was immunoSEQ multiplex PCR; TCRdb's version includes in-frame clones alone and lacks a portion of them. The table has about 120,000 clones, approximately 80% seen once. Sequencing was done on a sample of peripheral blood. These receptors were taken from a woman in her fifties or sixties with acute or convalescent COVID-19.

In this sample, this clone turned up a few times. The rearrangement links TRBV15 to TRBJ2-7; TRBD2 might be the D (6 bases). CDR1 LNHNV and CDR2 YYDKDF come from the germline V gene (reference sequence). V gave up 2 bases and J gave up 3 bases, with 11 bases separating them. The CDR3 runs 14 residues. In nucleotides, the CDR3 is TGTGCCACCAGCAGATTGCGGACTAACTACGAGCAGTACTTC. It specifies CATSRLRTNYEQYF.

In this sample, this clone turned up once. CDR3 bases: TGTGCCAGCAGCCTATTAGAGCACCAAAACAATGAGCAGTTCTTC. Translating it yields CASSLLEHQNNEQFF. This chain uses TRBV28 with TRBJ2-1; D is undetermined. Germline lookup yields CDR1 MDHEN and CDR2 SYDVKM. The V and J ends lost 6 bases and 5 bases respectively, with 17 bases between them. The CDR3 contains 15 residues.

This chain links TRBV7-9 with TRBJ2-5, with D possibly matching TRBD2 (6 bases). The CDR3 loop spans 16 amino acids. Germline V gene sequence: CDR1 SEHNR, CDR2 FQNEAQ (reference sequence). V was pared by 4 bases and J by 2 bases, with 17 bases between. The CDR3 DNA sequence: TGTGCCAGCAGCTCCAACAGTGCGGGGAGTCAAGAGACCCAGTACTTC. Translation: CASSSNSAGSQETQYF.

V usage is TRBV7-3 and J usage is TRBJ2-7; D is unresolved. The germline gives CDR1 SGHTA, CDR2 FQGTGA. V was trimmed by 6 bases and J by 1 base, leaving 16 bases between them. This CDR3 spans 15 amino acids. In DNA form, the CDR3 reads TGTGCCAGCAGTCCCGGTCGCGGTACATCCTACGAGCAGTACTTC. Its protein is CASSPGRGTSYEQYF.

This clone was picked up one time. The chain employs TRBV7-2 and TRBJ1-2; perhaps TRBD1 as D (5 bases). The CDR3 runs to 14 residues. Trimming took off 5 bases at V and 1 base at J, with 11 bases between the two ends. Per germline, CDR1 SGHTA and CDR2 FQGNSA. Here the CDR3 DNA reads TGTGCCAGCAGCCATAGCGGGGGTAACTATGGCTACACCTTC. Its translation: CASSHSGGNYGYTF. The complete variable domain, with remaining parts taken from reference TRBV7-2 and TRBJ1-2, reads GAGVSQSPSNKVTEKGKDVELRCDPISGHTALYWYRQSLGQGLEFLIYFQGNSAPDKSGLPSDRFSAERTGGSVSTLTIQRTQQEDSAVYLCASSHSGGNYGYTFGSGTRLTVV.

The chain couples TRBV6-1 to TRBJ2-3, with TRBD2 matching 7 bases. This CDR3 contains 16 residues. CDR1 MNHNS and CDR2 SASEGT come from the germline V gene. V gave up 1 base and J gave up 1 base; unmatched junction bases: 5. The CDR3 loop reads CASSEVISGRTDTQYF. CDR3 sequence (DNA): TGTGCCAGCAGTGAAGTTATTAGCGGGCGCACAGATACGCAGTATTTT.

V usage is TRBV13 and J usage is TRBJ1-2; 9 bases match TRBD1. The V and J ends lost 0 bases and 4 bases, in that order; junction bases with no gene match: 3. This CDR3 spans 15 amino acids. Germline CDR1 reads PRHDT; CDR2 reads FYEKMQ (reference sequence). This CDR3 is CASSLGSGQGYGYTF. The CDR3 DNA follows: TGTGCCAGCAGCTTAGGCTCGGGACAGGGCTATGGCTACACCTTC. The full variable domain, rest sourced from reference TRBV13 and TRBJ1-2, is AAGVIQSPRHLIKEKRETATLKCYPIPRHDTVYWYQQGPGQDPQFLISFYEKMQSDKGSIPDRFSAQQFSDYHSELNMSSLELGDSALYFCASSLGSGQGYGYTFGSGTRLTVV.

The V gene is TRBV18, the J gene TRBJ2-1; D is perhaps TRBD2 (5 bases). Germline V lookup: CDR1 KGHSH, CDR2 LQKENI. Trimming pared 0 bases from V and 8 bases from J, leaving 14 bases between. The CDR3 extends over 15 amino acids. The DNA for the CDR3 is TGTGCCAGCTCACCACCTAACGGGGTTGGGTATGAGCAGTTCTTC. Residues: CASSPPNGVGYEQFF.

V and J are TRBV11-2 and TRBJ1-2, with D hard to call. The germline gives CDR1 SGHAT, CDR2 FQNNGV. The V and J ends lost 0 bases and 4 bases respectively, with 12 bases between them. The CDR3 contains 15 residues. As DNA, the CDR3 is TGTGCCAGCAGCTTAGAGCCCGGGATTTCCTATGGCTACACCTTC. Encoded protein: CASSLEPGISYGYTF.

The chain links TRBV3-1 (or the pseudogene TRBV3-2) to TRBJ2-3, with 7 nucleotides matching TRBD2. The CDR3 extends over 17 amino acids. The V gene end was trimmed by 2 bases and the J gene end by 7 bases; junction bases not matched to a gene: 15. Germline CDR1 LGHDT, CDR2 YNNKEL (reference sequence). CDR3 protein: CASSQPQLADRTNTQYF. Here the CDR3 DNA reads TGTGCCAGCAGCCAACCTCAGCTAGCGGATCGCACGAATACGCAGTATTTT.

The chain links TRBV10-3 to TRBJ1-5; TRBD1 agrees at 7 bases. The CDR3 extends over 13 amino acids. After removal of 7 bases from V and 6 bases from J, the junction contained 6 bases not matched to a gene. Looked up from germline, CDR1 is ENHRY and CDR2 is SYGVKD. CDR3 residues: CAITQGDTQPQHF. The CDR3 region has the DNA TGTGCCATCACCCAGGGGGATACTCAGCCCCAGCATTTT.

V usage is TRBV7-8 and J usage is TRBJ2-3; possibly TRBD1 for D (6 bases). The CDR3 runs 13 residues. V was cut by 3 bases and J by 5 bases, with 9 bases left in between. The germline V gene has CDR1 SGHVS and CDR2 FQNEAQ. CDR3 DNA sequence: TGTGCCAGCAGCTTCCAGGGGCAAGATACGCAGTATTTT. Translating it yields CASSFQGQDTQYF.

This chain links TRBV5-1 with TRBJ2-7; TRBD1 agrees at 9 bases. The V segment lost 4 bases and the J segment 8 bases; nucleotides outside the gene matches: 10. Germline V gives CDR1 SGHRS, CDR2 YFSETQ. The CDR3 spans 14 residues. CDR3 protein: CASSPRTGDTKQYF. DNA of the CDR3: TGCGCCAGCAGCCCCCGGACAGGGGACACGAAGCAGTACTTC.

This clone was observed a few times. CDR3 bases: TGTGCCAGTAGTGTGACAGGGGACCTCAATCAGCCCCAGCATTTT. Protein: CASSVTGDLNQPQHF. The chain joins TRBV19 to TRBJ1-5, with TRBD1 identical over 8 bases. The ends lost 5 bases at V and 3 bases at J; junction bases unmatched: 6. CDR1 LNHDA and CDR2 SQIVND come from the germline V gene (reference sequence). The CDR3 is 15 amino acids.

This clone was observed once. The gene calls are TRBV18 and TRBJ1-2; 8 bases fit TRBD1. CDR3 length: 12 residues. Germline CDR1 and CDR2: KGHSH and LQKENI. The V and J ends lost 5 bases and 11 bases, in that order; junction bases with no gene match: 7. Here the CDR3 reads CASSEDREGYTF. The CDR3 DNA sequence: TGTGCCAGCTCAGAGGACAGGGAGGGGTACACCTTC.

This rearrangement joins TRBV6-5 to TRBJ2-7; weak D call: TRBD2 (6 bases). The ends were cut back, 7 bases at V and 4 bases at J, with 11 bases in the middle. Germline CDR1 reads MNHEY; CDR2 reads SVGAGI. The CDR3 consists of 12 residues. Here the CDR3 reads CASTLGGYEQYF. The DNA of the CDR3 is TGTGCCAGCACTCTGGGGGGTTACGAGCAGTACTTC.

The chain links TRBV29-1 to TRBJ2-7; 13 bases map to TRBD2. Germline V lookup: CDR1 SQVTM, CDR2 ANQGSEA. The V and J ends lost 6 bases and 1 base, in that order; junction bases with no gene match: 9. The CDR3 spans 16 residues. The CDR3 loop reads CSVKGTSGKVSYEQYF. The CDR3 DNA sequence: TGCAGCGTAAAGGGGACTAGCGGGAAAGTATCCTACGAGCAGTACTTC.

The chain joins TRBV15 to TRBJ1-2, with D perhaps TRBD1 (5 bases). V gave up 6 bases and J gave up 13 bases, with 21 bases separating them. This CDR3 comprises 13 residues. Germline V gene data show CDR1 as LNHNV and CDR2 as YYDKDF (reference sequence). The CDR3 coding sequence is TGTGCCACCAGAACCTCCAGGGAAGTAGGATTCACCTTC. This translates into CATRTSREVGFTF.

The V and J genes are TRBV5-1 and TRBJ1-6; 8 positions match TRBD1. The CDR3 contains 15 residues. The germline gives CDR1 SGHRS, CDR2 YFSETQ. Trimming cost V 1 base and J 7 bases; bases outside gene matches: 4. The CDR3 coding sequence is TGCGCCAGCAGCTTGTCAGGGGGCAACAATTCACCCCTCCACTTT. This gives the protein CASSLSGGNNSPLHF.

In its sample, this clone was seen once. The chain is built from TRBV3-1 (or the pseudogene TRBV3-2) and TRBJ1-2; D is uncertain. V was clipped by 4 bases and J by 8 bases, with 17 bases between them. The CDR3 is made up of 14 amino acids. Germline V gene lookup returns CDR1 LGHDT and CDR2 YNNKEL (reference sequence). The CDR3 protein is CASSPLTTTGGYTF. CDR3 nucleotides: TGTGCCAGCAGCCCCCTAACAACGACCGGGGGCTACACCTTC.